A selection of T cell receptor beta chains follows, all from one sample in a study of T cell responses to AZD1222 COVID-19 vaccine. Produced via immunoSEQ multiplex PCR; TCRdb's table is partial and in-frame only. Of under 200,000 clones listed, 92% were seen once; the top ten hold 1% to 1.5%. This material consisted of peripheral blood, taken 28 days after the second AZD1222 dose. The receptor source for this set is an adult who received the AZD1222 COVID-19 vaccine. Each CDR3 is given with its conserved first and last residue. The order of the fields is J gene, CDR3 length, clone size, D gene, V gene, CDR3 protein, CDR3 DNA. D genes are given only for firm matches. Clone size appears in some rows only: once, few, many, or a class for an expanded clone.

>TRBJ2-7|14|-|-|TRBV30
CAWGGQGGSYEQYF
TGTGCCTGGGGTGGGCAGGGGGGCTCCTACGAGCAGTACTTC
>TRBJ2-3|12|-|TRBD2|TRBV6-2/TRBV6-3
CASSYGGSSLYF
TGTGCCAGCAGTTACGGCGGGAGTTCTCTCTATTTT
>TRBJ1-1|15|-|-|TRBV5-1
CASSLVPGAPGEAFF
TGCGCCAGCAGCTTGGTTCCAGGGGCCCCAGGAGAAGCTTTCTTT
>TRBJ1-6|15|-|-|TRBV14
CASSQDLSGRSPLHF
TGTGCCAGCAGCCAAGATTTGTCTGGACGGTCACCCCTCCACTTT
>TRBJ1-1|15|once|-|TRBV29-1
CSVEAQGGVNTEAFF
TGCAGCGTTGAAGCGCAGGGAGGGGTAAACACTGAAGCTTTCTTT
>TRBJ1-4|15|once|TRBD1|TRBV13
CASSLGGTGREKLFF
TGTGCCAGCAGCTTAGGGGGGACAGGTCGCGAAAAACTGTTTTTT
>TRBJ1-2|16|-|TRBD1|TRBV2
CASSLRSGQVLDGYTF
TGTGCCAGCAGCCTCCGGTCTGGACAGGTATTAGATGGCTACACCTTC
>TRBJ1-1|16|-|-|TRBV27
CASSLSSGTTNTEAFF
TGTGCCAGCAGTTTATCGTCCGGGACTACGAACACTGAAGCTTTCTTT
>TRBJ1-1|17|-|-|TRBV12-5
CASGLLAGDSLNTEAFF
TGTGCTAGTGGTTTGTTGGCCGGGGACTCTTTGAACACTGAAGCTTTCTTT
>TRBJ2-2|16|-|-|TRBV28
CASSTEGRGNTGELFF
TGTGCCAGCAGTACCGAGGGTAGGGGGAACACCGGGGAGCTGTTTTTT
>TRBJ2-2|13|-|-|TRBV7-9
CASSPPGGGELFF
TGTGCCAGCAGCCCCCCCGGAGGGGGGGAGCTGTTTTTT
>TRBJ1-1|15|-|-|TRBV14
CASSVGRGANTEAFF
TGTGCCAGCAGCGTCGGACGGGGGGCGAACACTGAAGCTTTCTTT
>TRBJ1-4|15|-|-|TRBV5-4
CASSLDAGVDEKLFF
TGTGCCAGCAGCTTGGATGCAGGGGTAGATGAAAAACTGTTTTTT
>TRBJ2-2|15|-|-|TRBV5-5
CASSLLDTPGRELFF
TGTGCCAGCAGCTTGTTGGACACACCAGGCCGGGAGCTGTTTTTT
>TRBJ2-1|16|once|TRBD2|TRBV28
CASSPPGLAGANEQFF
TGTGCCAGCAGTCCCCCGGGACTAGCGGGAGCCAATGAGCAGTTCTTC
>TRBJ1-4|13|-|-|TRBV18
CASSPGGDGKLFF
TGTGCCAGCTCACCAGGGGGCGATGGGAAACTGTTTTTT
>TRBJ1-2|14|-|-|TRBV28
CASSLGPGRGGYTF
TGTGCCAGCAGTTTAGGACCAGGCCGTGGGGGCTACACCTTC
>TRBJ1-6|14|-|-|TRBV7-3
CASSLWGNNSPLHF
TGTGCCAGCAGCCTCTGGGGTAATAATTCACCCCTCCACTTT
>TRBJ1-2|16|-|TRBD1|TRBV28
CASSSPGTGGNYGYTF
TGTGCCAGCAGTTCACCCGGGACAGGGGGTAACTATGGCTACACCTTC
>TRBJ2-7|15|-|-|TRBV3-1/TRBV3-2
CASSPIVGSGYEQYF
TGTGCCAGCAGCCCAATAGTGGGGTCGGGCTACGAGCAGTACTTC
>TRBJ2-4|11|-|-|TRBV6-5
CASRFGDIQYF
TGTGCCAGCCGGTTTGGGGACATTCAGTACTTC
>TRBJ2-3|17|-|-|TRBV7-8
CASSLARILGGTDTQYF
TGTGCCAGCAGCTTAGCCCGGATACTAGGTGGCACAGATACGCAGTATTTT
>TRBJ2-7|17|-|-|TRBV11-3
CASSLEGRATIRYEQYF
TGTGCCAGCAGCTTAGAGGGCCGGGCCACCATCAGGTACGAGCAGTACTTC
>TRBJ1-1|13|-|-|TRBV18
CASRGDRNTEAFF
TGTGCCAGCCGAGGGGATAGGAACACTGAAGCTTTCTTT
>TRBJ1-1|13|-|-|TRBV6-5
CASGGRGNTEAFF
TGTGCCTCCGGAGGGAGGGGCAATACTGAAGCTTTCTTT
>TRBJ2-7|13|-|-|TRBV7-7
CASSPSGGYEQYF
TGTGCTAGCAGCCCTTCCGGGGGTTACGAGCAGTACTTC
>TRBJ1-6|15|few|-|TRBV19
CASSLEGPYNSPLHF
TGTGCCAGTAGCCTAGAGGGGCCGTATAATTCACCCCTCCACTTT
>TRBJ1-6|15|-|TRBD1|TRBV18
CASSPPGQVYSPLHF
TGTGCCAGCTCACCACCGGGACAGGTTTATTCACCCCTCCACTTT
>TRBJ2-1|14|-|-|TRBV7-2
CASSSYSAGNEQFF
TGTGCCAGCAGCTCGTATAGTGCGGGGAATGAGCAGTTCTTC
>TRBJ2-6|13|-|-|TRBV12-3/TRBV12-4
CASTVSGANVLTF
TGTGCCAGCACCGTTTCTGGGGCCAACGTCCTGACTTTC